The TCR beta chain under discussion was sequenced for a study of blood T cell repertoires in COVID-19. Study context: Sources were T cells, B-cell-depleted T cells, or PBMCs; the material itself was cDNA or gDNA.

Per germline, CDR1 LGHNA and CDR2 YSLEER. V lost 1 base and J 5 bases, leaving 6 bases between the germline ends. This CDR3 spans 13 amino acids. Method: immunoSEQ multiplex PCR; TCRdb's copy keeps in-frame clones and lacks some. The sample consists of about 480,000 clones, roughly 90% of them appearing once. This clone was found once. The sample has other DNA sequences that encode this CDR3 too. V gene TRBV4-3 combines with J gene TRBJ2-1; D perhaps matches TRBD2 (6 bases). The sample consisted of PBMCs or T cells enriched from blood (not recorded which). This clonotype was sampled from a woman between 35 and 50 years old who had recovered from COVID-19. CDR3 loop: CASSQAGDNEQFF. CDR3 in DNA: TGCGCCAGCAGCCAAGCGGGAGACAATGAGCAGTTCTTC.